This TCR beta chain was sequenced in a study of blood T cell repertoires in COVID-19. About the research overall: COVID-19 samples from acute and convalescent phases originated in the United States, Italy and Spain. Sources were T cells, B-cell-depleted T cells, or PBMCs; the material itself was cDNA or gDNA.

Methods used by the authors: From reference gene primer amplification, estimates of nucleated cell counts were derived. Sequenced by immunoSEQ multiplex PCR; TCRdb stores in-frame clones only, minus some. V and J calls and clone size are copied from that table; D and trimming were computed from the DNA. The sample records 100,000 or so clones, under 90% being singletons. This clone appeared a single time. Germline CDR1 reads MNHEY; CDR2 reads SVGEGT. J gave up 9 bases and V 2 bases, and 3 bases lay outside the gene matches. This CDR3 spans 13 amino acids. The chain links TRBV6-2 or TRBV6-3 to TRBJ2-1; 8 bases line up with TRBD2. Source material: peripheral blood. The receptor comes from a human donor in a cohort sampled during active COVID-19. The CDR3: CASSYIAGSEQFF. The CDR3 DNA reads TGTGCCAGCAGTTACATAGCGGGATCTGAGCAGTTCTTC.